The TCR beta chain under discussion was sequenced for a study of shared clonotypes between healthy human individuals. Findings of the study overall: Larger richness was generally estimated for naive than memory subsets.

The table came from immunoSEQ multiplex PCR; TCRdb's copy has only in-frame clones and leaves some out. The sample records 550,000 to 750,000 clones, roughly 95% being singletons. Germline V gene lookup returns CDR1 MDHEN and CDR2 SYDVKM. The CDR3 runs 14 residues. V lost 2 bases, J lost 3 bases, and 11 bases lay in between. Naive CD8 isolation took CD45RO-negative cells positively selected for CCR7 and excluded terminally differentiated effector memory CD45RA+ cells. On this clone: Antigen: not known.

Sequenced sample: naive CD8+ T cells sorted from blood. J is TRBJ2-7 and V is TRBV28, with a tentative D call TRBD2 (6 bases). This clonotype was sampled from a woman aged 30 to 39 in good health. The CDR3 is CASSLPGLYYEQYF. DNA for the CDR3: TGTGCCAGCAGTTTACCGGGACTTTACTACGAGCAGTACTTC.